This TCR beta chain comes out of a study of radiotherapy plus CTLA-4 blockade in lung cancer. Whole-study context: Objective responses arose in roughly 20% of patients, and approximately 28% experienced disease control.

People whose metastatic non-small-cell lung cancer was chemo-refractory got focal radiation along with CTLA-4 blockade by ipilimumab. This clone was found a few times. What it binds is unknown. Study-wide findings and caveats: Expansion in blood of tumor-derived TCR clones was seen after radiotherapy plus ipilimumab.

Per germline, CDR1 SGHRS and CDR2 YFSETQ. The CDR3 has 15 residues. J lost 2 bases, V lost 4 bases, and 6 bases had no gene match. Generated by immunoSEQ multiplex PCR, the TCRdb table keeps only in-frame clones and is missing some. This sample has fewer than 85,000 clones; around 87% occur once, and the top ten carry around 1%. The J gene is TRBJ2-3, the V gene TRBV5-1; 8 bases agree with TRBD1. Sequencing was performed on peripheral blood, taken from a patient treated with radiotherapy plus ipilimumab. The TCR originated in a human donor with non-small cell lung cancer who had stable disease on radiotherapy plus ipilimumab. The CDR3 reads CASSGRGLDTDTQYF. In DNA, the CDR3 is TGCGCCAGCAGCGGCAGGGGGCTTGACACAGATACGCAGTATTTT.